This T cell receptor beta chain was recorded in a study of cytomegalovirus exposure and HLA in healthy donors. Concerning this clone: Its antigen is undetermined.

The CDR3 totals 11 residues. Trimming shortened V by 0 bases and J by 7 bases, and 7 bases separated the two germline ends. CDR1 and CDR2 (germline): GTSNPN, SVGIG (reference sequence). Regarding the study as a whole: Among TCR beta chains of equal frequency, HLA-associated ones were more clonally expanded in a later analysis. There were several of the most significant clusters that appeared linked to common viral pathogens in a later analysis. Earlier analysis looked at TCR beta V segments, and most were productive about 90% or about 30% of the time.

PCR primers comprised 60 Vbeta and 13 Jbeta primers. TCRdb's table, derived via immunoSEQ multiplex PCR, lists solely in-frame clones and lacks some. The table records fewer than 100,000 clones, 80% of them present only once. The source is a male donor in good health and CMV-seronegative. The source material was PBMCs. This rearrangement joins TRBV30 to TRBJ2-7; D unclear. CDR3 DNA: TGTGCCTGGAGTGTACTTGTTGAGCAGTACTTC. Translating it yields CAWSVLVEQYF.